This is a list of T cell receptor beta chains from one sample in a study of T cells after yellow fever vaccination. TCRdb recomputed calls from the 5' RACE reads with MiXCR, one row per CDR3 protein. The table lists 360,000 or so distinct CDR3 sequences, around 10% of them singletons. Here the sequenced sample was PBMCs, taken on the day of the first yellow fever vaccination. The receptors here all came from a man aged 18 to 29 who received the YFV17D yellow fever vaccine. Each CDR3 is given with its conserved first and last residue. Each record gives: J gene, clone size, V gene, D gene, CDR3 DNA, CDR3 protein. D genes are given only for firm matches. Size is omitted from some rows. Given values are once, few, many or a class for expanded clones.

j_gene: TRBJ1-4
abundance: .
v_gene: TRBV4-3
d_gene: .
CDR3nt: TGCGCCAGCAGCCCATACTGGGGAGTGGGAGCTGAAAAACTGTTTTTT
CDR3aa: CASSPYWGVGAEKLFF

j_gene: TRBJ1-2
abundance: .
v_gene: TRBV7-2
d_gene: .
CDR3nt: TGTGCCAGCAGCTCTTATATGGGGACGGCCTTCTATGGCTACACCTTC
CDR3aa: CASSSYMGTAFYGYTF

j_gene: TRBJ2-3
abundance: .
v_gene: TRBV29-1
d_gene: .
CDR3nt: TGCAGCGTTCGTCAGGGGGGATTTTGGGCTAACACAGATACGCAGTATTTT
CDR3aa: CSVRQGGFWANTDTQYF

j_gene: TRBJ1-1
abundance: .
v_gene: TRBV12-3/TRBV12-4
d_gene: .
CDR3nt: TGTGCCAGCAGTTTAGTCCGTCGGGGCATCCGGAGGGGGAGGGGATTGAACACTGAAGCTTTCTTT
CDR3aa: CASSLVRRGIRRGRGLNTEAFF

j_gene: TRBJ2-5
abundance: .
v_gene: TRBV12-3/TRBV12-4
d_gene: .
CDR3nt: TGTGCCAGCAGCTTGATGGAGGAGACCCAGTACTTC
CDR3aa: CASSLMEETQYF

j_gene: TRBJ2-6
abundance: many
v_gene: TRBV5-1
d_gene: .
CDR3nt: TGCGCCAGCAGCTTGGGAGGAAACTCTGGGGCCAACGTCCTGACTTTC
CDR3aa: CASSLGGNSGANVLTF

j_gene: TRBJ2-1
abundance: many
v_gene: TRBV6-2/TRBV6-3
d_gene: .
CDR3nt: TGTGCCAGCAGTTCCGGCTACCATCTCAATGAGCAGTTCTTC
CDR3aa: CASSSGYHLNEQFF

j_gene: TRBJ2-7
abundance: .
v_gene: TRBV5-1
d_gene: TRBD1
CDR3nt: TGCGCCAGCAGCTTGCTGACAGGGGGTTCCTACGAGCAGTACTTC
CDR3aa: CASSLLTGGSYEQYF

j_gene: TRBJ2-3
abundance: few
v_gene: TRBV9
d_gene: .
CDR3nt: TGTGCCAGCGGGGACTCCGCGGCCTCGCGCACAGATACGCAGTATTTT
CDR3aa: CASGDSAASRTDTQYF

j_gene: TRBJ1-2
abundance: few
v_gene: TRBV24-1
d_gene: TRBD1
CDR3nt: TGTGCCACCAGTGATCCTGACAGGGATGCTGGCTACACCTTC
CDR3aa: CATSDPDRDAGYTF

j_gene: TRBJ2-7
abundance: .
v_gene: TRBV14
d_gene: .
CDR3nt: TGTGCCAGCAGCCATTCATATGGCAGGGCGGGCGAGCAGTACTTC
CDR3aa: CASSHSYGRAGEQYF

j_gene: TRBJ2-2
abundance: few
v_gene: TRBV12-3/TRBV12-4
d_gene: .
CDR3nt: TGTGCCAGCAGTTTACGAAACAGGGTAGTCCGCACCGGGGAGCTGTTTTTT
CDR3aa: CASSLRNRVVRTGELFF

j_gene: TRBJ2-3
abundance: few
v_gene: TRBV7-9
d_gene: .
CDR3nt: TGTGCCAGCAGCCCTAGGGCTACAGCTAGCACAGATACGCAGTATTTT
CDR3aa: CASSPRATASTDTQYF

j_gene: TRBJ2-3
abundance: few
v_gene: TRBV9
d_gene: .
CDR3nt: TGTGCCAGCAGCGTGACAGAATTCACAGATACGCAGTATTTT
CDR3aa: CASSVTEFTDTQYF

j_gene: TRBJ2-5
abundance: many
v_gene: TRBV6-8
d_gene: TRBD1
CDR3nt: TGTGCCAGCACCGGACAGGGGGATCAAGAGACCCAGTACTTC
CDR3aa: CASTGQGDQETQYF

j_gene: TRBJ2-2
abundance: few
v_gene: TRBV24-1
d_gene: .
CDR3nt: TGTGCCACCAGTGACGGGGGATTTGATTCCACCGGGGAGCTGTTTTTT
CDR3aa: CATSDGGFDSTGELFF

j_gene: TRBJ1-1
abundance: few
v_gene: TRBV12-3/TRBV12-4
d_gene: .
CDR3nt: TGTGCCAGCAGTTTTACTTTAGCTTACATGAACACTGAAGCTTTCTTT
CDR3aa: CASSFTLAYMNTEAFF

j_gene: TRBJ2-1
abundance: .
v_gene: TRBV18
d_gene: TRBD2
CDR3nt: TGTGCCAGCTCCGAACTAGCGGGGTACAATGAGCAGTTCTTC
CDR3aa: CASSELAGYNEQFF

j_gene: TRBJ2-2
abundance: few
v_gene: TRBV12-3/TRBV12-4
d_gene: .
CDR3nt: TGTGCCAGCAGGCCCGACAGACCGAACACCGGGGAGCTGTTTTTT
CDR3aa: CASRPDRPNTGELFF

j_gene: TRBJ1-3
abundance: few
v_gene: TRBV5-1
d_gene: .
CDR3nt: TGCGCCAGCAGCTTCCTACAGGGTGGTGGAAACACCATATATTTT
CDR3aa: CASSFLQGGGNTIYF

j_gene: TRBJ2-3
abundance: few
v_gene: TRBV20-1
d_gene: .
CDR3nt: TGCAGTGCTAGGGGAGGGGGGGGATTCAGAGATACGCAGTATTTT
CDR3aa: CSARGGGGFRDTQYF

j_gene: TRBJ1-1
abundance: few
v_gene: TRBV5-1
d_gene: TRBD1
CDR3nt: TGCGCCAGCATCCCGACGGGACAGGGGCTCTCTAACACTGAAGCTTTCTTT
CDR3aa: CASIPTGQGLSNTEAFF

j_gene: TRBJ1-2
abundance: .
v_gene: TRBV12-3/TRBV12-4
d_gene: TRBD1
CDR3nt: TGTGCCAGCAGTTTCAGGACAGGGTTGGACTATGGCTACACCTTC
CDR3aa: CASSFRTGLDYGYTF

j_gene: TRBJ2-5
abundance: .
v_gene: TRBV2
d_gene: TRBD2
CDR3nt: TGTGCCACCACCCCGGGACTAGCTTCGGAGACCCAGTACTTC
CDR3aa: CATTPGLASETQYF

j_gene: TRBJ1-2
abundance: few
v_gene: TRBV5-1
d_gene: TRBD1
CDR3nt: TGCGCCAGCAGCTCGTCCGGGACAGGGAACTATGGCTACACCTTC
CDR3aa: CASSSSGTGNYGYTF

j_gene: TRBJ2-3
abundance: .
v_gene: TRBV6-2/TRBV6-3
d_gene: .
CDR3nt: TGTGCCAGCAGTTACTCGCCTAGCTCAGATACGCAGTATTTT
CDR3aa: CASSYSPSSDTQYF

j_gene: TRBJ1-4
abundance: few
v_gene: TRBV25-1
d_gene: .
CDR3nt: TGTGCCAGCAGTGAAGATACTAATGAAAAACTGTTTTTT
CDR3aa: CASSEDTNEKLFF

j_gene: TRBJ2-5
abundance: .
v_gene: TRBV18
d_gene: .
CDR3nt: TGTGCCAGCTCACCAGGGACGGTGTACCAAGAGACCCAGTACTTC
CDR3aa: CASSPGTVYQETQYF

j_gene: TRBJ2-5
abundance: many
v_gene: TRBV27
d_gene: .
CDR3nt: TGTGCCAGCAGTTTCAGGGTCCGAGAGACCCAGTACTTC
CDR3aa: CASSFRVRETQYF

j_gene: TRBJ1-2
abundance: few
v_gene: TRBV12-3/TRBV12-4
d_gene: .
CDR3nt: TGTGCCAGCAGTCCTTCGATTGGCGGCTACACCTTC
CDR3aa: CASSPSIGGYTF

j_gene: TRBJ2-3
abundance: .
v_gene: TRBV5-6
d_gene: .
CDR3nt: TGTGCCAGCAGCTTGATACTAGAATCCACAGATACGCAGTATTTT
CDR3aa: CASSLILESTDTQYF

j_gene: TRBJ2-3
abundance: few
v_gene: TRBV14
d_gene: .
CDR3nt: TGTGCCAGCAGCCACGTGCAGAGCACAGATACGCAGTATTTT
CDR3aa: CASSHVQSTDTQYF

j_gene: TRBJ2-1
abundance: few
v_gene: TRBV4-2
d_gene: .
CDR3nt: TGTGCCAGCACCACCAAGGGGGACCTCGGGGATGAGCAGTTCTTC
CDR3aa: CASTTKGDLGDEQFF

j_gene: TRBJ2-7
abundance: .
v_gene: TRBV6-5
d_gene: .
CDR3nt: TGTGCCAGCAGTTACAACAGCTACTACGAGCAGTACTTC
CDR3aa: CASSYNSYYEQYF

j_gene: TRBJ2-1
abundance: few
v_gene: TRBV27
d_gene: TRBD2
CDR3nt: TGTGCCAGCAGTCCCAGGGGACTAGCGGGTGAGCAGTTCTTC
CDR3aa: CASSPRGLAGEQFF

j_gene: TRBJ1-1
abundance: few
v_gene: TRBV5-8
d_gene: TRBD1
CDR3nt: TGTGCCAGCAGCTTGGTCAGGGGGGGTGGCACTGAAGCTTTCTTT
CDR3aa: CASSLVRGGGTEAFF

j_gene: TRBJ2-5
abundance: few
v_gene: TRBV18
d_gene: .
CDR3nt: TGTGCCAGCTCAAGCAGAATAAAAGAGACCCAGTACTTC
CDR3aa: CASSSRIKETQYF

j_gene: TRBJ2-3
abundance: few
v_gene: TRBV5-1
d_gene: .
CDR3nt: TGCGCCAGCAGCTTGGACAGGGCGATCACAGATACGCAGTATTTT
CDR3aa: CASSLDRAITDTQYF

j_gene: TRBJ2-4
abundance: few
v_gene: TRBV20-1
d_gene: .
CDR3nt: TGCAGTGCTAGAGATGGCTCTGAAAACATTCAGTACTTC
CDR3aa: CSARDGSENIQYF

j_gene: TRBJ2-1
abundance: .
v_gene: TRBV4-3
d_gene: .
CDR3nt: TGCGCCAGCAGCCAAGATGACAGCTCCTACAATGAGCAGTTCTTC
CDR3aa: CASSQDDSSYNEQFF

j_gene: TRBJ1-1
abundance: .
v_gene: TRBV20-1
d_gene: .
CDR3nt: TGCAGTGCTAGGTGGGTCACTGAAGCTTTCTTT
CDR3aa: CSARWVTEAFF

j_gene: TRBJ2-5
abundance: many
v_gene: TRBV5-5
d_gene: .
CDR3nt: TGTGCCAGCTCACTTGGTGGGAAAGAGACCCAGTACTTC
CDR3aa: CASSLGGKETQYF

j_gene: TRBJ1-5
abundance: few
v_gene: TRBV28
d_gene: .
CDR3nt: TGTGCCAGCAGTTTGGGCCTCTATAGCAATCAGCCCCAGCATTTT
CDR3aa: CASSLGLYSNQPQHF

j_gene: TRBJ2-2
abundance: many
v_gene: TRBV5-1
d_gene: .
CDR3nt: TGCGCCAGCAGCTTGGAGGTAACCGGGGAGCTGTTTTTT
CDR3aa: CASSLEVTGELFF

j_gene: TRBJ1-1
abundance: .
v_gene: TRBV20-1
d_gene: .
CDR3nt: TGCAGTGCTAGAGATCATTTTTGGAACACTGAAGCTTTCTTT
CDR3aa: CSARDHFWNTEAFF

j_gene: TRBJ1-5
abundance: .
v_gene: TRBV24-1
d_gene: .
CDR3nt: TGTGCCACCAGTACGGGGTGGAACAATCAGCCCCAGCATTTT
CDR3aa: CATSTGWNNQPQHF

j_gene: TRBJ1-1
abundance: .
v_gene: TRBV2
d_gene: .
CDR3nt: TGTGCCAGCAGCGACAACAGGTACACTGAAGCTTTCTTT
CDR3aa: CASSDNRYTEAFF

j_gene: TRBJ2-1
abundance: few
v_gene: TRBV18
d_gene: TRBD2
CDR3nt: TGTGCCAGCTCACCACGCCTAGCGGGGGGGGATGAGCAGTTCTTC
CDR3aa: CASSPRLAGGDEQFF

j_gene: TRBJ2-1
abundance: .
v_gene: TRBV30
d_gene: .
CDR3nt: TGTGCCTGGAGTGTAAACAGTGGAACCTACAATGAGCAGTTCTTC
CDR3aa: CAWSVNSGTYNEQFF

j_gene: TRBJ2-1
abundance: .
v_gene: TRBV28
d_gene: .
CDR3nt: TGTGCCGGGGGGTGGGGGAGTAGCGTCGGTGAGCAGTTCTTC
CDR3aa: CAGGWGSSVGEQFF

j_gene: TRBJ2-5
abundance: few
v_gene: TRBV12-5
d_gene: TRBD2
CDR3nt: TGTGCTAGTGGTTTGTCGGTAGCGGGGGGGTACCAGTACTTC
CDR3aa: CASGLSVAGGYQYF

j_gene: TRBJ2-2
abundance: many
v_gene: TRBV7-3
d_gene: TRBD1
CDR3nt: TGTGCCAGCAGCAGGACAGGAATCACCGGGGAGCTGTTTTTT
CDR3aa: CASSRTGITGELFF

j_gene: TRBJ2-6
abundance: once
v_gene: TRBV3-1
d_gene: TRBD2
CDR3nt: TGTGCCAGCAGCAACTTAGCGGGGGGACCCCCTTTGAACTCTGGGGCCAACGTCCTGACTTTC
CDR3aa: CASSNLAGGPPLNSGANVLTF